This TCR beta chain was sequenced for a study of T cell changes during pregnancy in multiple sclerosis. This CDR3 has 16 residues. Germline V gene lookup returns CDR1 SGHDN and CDR2 FVKESK. V was pared by 0 bases and J by 7 bases, with 11 bases of the junction left unmatched. Sequencing was performed with immunoSEQ multiplex PCR; in TCRdb, only in-frame clones are kept and a portion is missing. This table holds tens of thousands of clones, approximately 89% found once. The source material was CD8+ T cells from peripheral blood mononuclear cells, sampled in the third trimester of pregnancy. This receptor was identified in a female donor with multiple sclerosis, enrolled in a pregnancy study. V gene TRBV14 combines with J gene TRBJ1-2; 7 nucleotides match TRBD1. The CDR3 DNA reads TGTGCCAGCAGCCAAGAATCGACAGGGAAGGAGGGTGGCTACACCTTC. It specifies CASSQESTGKEGGYTF. The entire variable domain, with the rest obtained from reference TRBV14 and TRBJ1-2, is as follows: EAGVTQFPSHSVIEKGQTVTLRCDPISGHDNLYWYRRVMGKEIKFLLHFVKESKQDESGMPNNRFLAERTGGTYSTLKVQPAELEDSGVYFCASSQESTGKEGGYTFGSGTRLTVV.